This T cell receptor beta chain was obtained from a study of T-cell memory formation after mild COVID-19. With constant-segment primers, 5'RACE yielded cDNA libraries of TCR alpha and TCR beta that carried sample barcodes and UMIs. TCRdb reprocessed the 5' RACE reads via MiXCR and lists one record per CDR3 protein. This repertoire shows hundreds of thousands of distinct CDR3 sequences, around a sixth found once; its top ten account for 9% to 15%. Findings of the study overall: Among clones contracting day 15 to 85, CD4/CD8 was balanced, whereas later expanders leaned CD4+. Contracting CD4+ clones sat mainly in CM and EM; CD8+ in EMRA. Confirmation was lacking for SARS-CoV-2 specificity of second-wave clones that peaked on day 37.

At least ten counts were recorded for this clonotype. What it binds is not known. V lost 4 bases and J lost 10; bases outside the gene matches: 7. The CDR3 totals 13 residues. Germline V gene lookup returns CDR1 SNHLY and CDR2 FYNNEI. This rearrangement joins TRBV2 to TRBJ2-3; 8 bases fit TRBD1. The specimen sequenced was PBMCs or a T cell subset sorted from them (not recorded which). This TCR was sampled from an adult woman who had mild COVID-19 (a few samples of this study predate the infection). Cell type and time point are not known. DNA of the CDR3: TGTGCCAGCAGTGGAGGACAGGGATCTTCGCAGTATTTT. This translates into CASSGGQGSSQYF.